This T cell receptor (beta chain) was recorded in a study of T cell repertoires in cytomegalovirus infection. Concerning this clonotype: Its antigen is unknown.

One entry per CDR3 protein results from TCRdb running MiXCR on the reads. The sample lists tens of thousands of distinct CDR3 sequences; about a fifth were seen once. V lost 2 bases and J lost 4; bases outside the gene matches: 6. Germline V gives CDR1 SGHVS, CDR2 FQNEAQ. The CDR3 is made up of 15 amino acids. This rearrangement joins TRBV7-8 to TRBJ2-5; TRBD1 agrees at 8 bases. The material sequenced was CD8+ T cells from cultured PBMCs, taken from culture after CMV antigen stimulation. The receptor was isolated from a human donor in good health (CMV status not recorded). Some clones in this sample may be carry-over from other donors' samples. Here the CDR3 DNA reads TGTGCCAGCAGCTTATTACAGGGGGAGAGAGAGACCCAGTACTTC. The encoded protein is CASSLLQGERETQYF.